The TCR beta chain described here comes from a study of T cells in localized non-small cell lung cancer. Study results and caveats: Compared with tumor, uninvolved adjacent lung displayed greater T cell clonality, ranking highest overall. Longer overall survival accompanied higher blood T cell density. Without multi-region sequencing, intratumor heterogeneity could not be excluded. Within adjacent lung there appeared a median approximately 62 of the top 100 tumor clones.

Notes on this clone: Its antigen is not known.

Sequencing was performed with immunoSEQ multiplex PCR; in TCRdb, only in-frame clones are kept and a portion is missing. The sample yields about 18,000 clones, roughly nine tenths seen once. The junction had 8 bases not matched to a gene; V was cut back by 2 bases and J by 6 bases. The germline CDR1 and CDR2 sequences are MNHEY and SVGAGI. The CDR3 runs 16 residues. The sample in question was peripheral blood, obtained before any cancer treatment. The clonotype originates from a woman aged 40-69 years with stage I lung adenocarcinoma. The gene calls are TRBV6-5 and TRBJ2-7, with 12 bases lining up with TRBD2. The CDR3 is CASSYLGLAGIAEQYF. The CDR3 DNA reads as TGTGCCAGCAGTTACCTCGGACTAGCGGGAATTGCCGAGCAGTACTTC.